Each of the 16 T cell receptor beta chains below was sequenced from the same sample in a study of PD-1 blockade in classical Hodgkin lymphoma. Profiled with immunoSEQ multiplex PCR; TCRdb holds only in-frame clones, not every one. The table shows some 41,000 clones, with roughly four fifths occurring only once. In every patient, relapse followed autologous stem cell transplantation, while exposure to brentuximab vedotin differed. The sequencing used peripheral blood mononuclear cells (PBMCs), collected at baseline. All receptors come from a human donor with classical Hodgkin lymphoma.

V is TRBV6-5 and J is TRBJ2-7; no clear D. V was shortened by 6 bases and J by 0 bases, with 3 bases between the two germline ends. The CDR3 has 11 amino acids. CDR1 and CDR2 from the germline V gene are MNHEY and SVGAGI. The CDR3 loop reads CASRISYEQYF. The CDR3 DNA is TGTGCCAGCAGGATCTCCTACGAGCAGTACTTC.

This clone was seen only once. This chain connects TRBV7-8 to TRBJ2-1, with 11 positions matching TRBD2. CDR3 length equals 15 residues. CDR1 is SGHVS and CDR2 is FQNEAQ in the germline V gene. J lost 7 bases, V lost 5 bases, and 7 bases had no gene match. For the CDR3, the DNA is TGTGCCAGCAGCCCGACTAGCGGGAAGAAGAATGAGCAGTTCTTC. Translating it yields CASSPTSGKKNEQFF. Together with reference TRBV7-8 and TRBJ2-1, the CDR3 gives the full variable domain: GAGVSQSPRYKVAKRGQDVALRCDPISGHVSLFWYQQALGQGPEFLTYFQNEAQLDKSGLPSDRFFAERPEGSVSTLKIQRTQQEDSAVYLCASSPTSGKKNEQFFGPGTRLTVL.

This chain connects TRBV13 to TRBJ2-2, with 8 bases aligning to TRBD1. The V and J ends lost 5 bases and 4 bases, in that order; junction bases with no gene match: 12. CDR3 length: 17 residues. Per the germline V gene, CDR1 is PRHDT and CDR2 is FYEKMQ (reference sequence). CDR3 sequence (DNA): TGTGCCAGCAGCGGCGCCGGAGGACAGGGATTCACCGGGGAGCTGTTTTTT. It codes for CASSGAGGQGFTGELFF. The full variable domain, with the rest looked up from reference TRBV13 and TRBJ2-2, is AAGVIQSPRHLIKEKRETATLKCYPIPRHDTVYWYQQGPGQDPQFLISFYEKMQSDKGSIPDRFSAQQFSDYHSELNMSSLELGDSALYFCASSGAGGQGFTGELFFGEGSRLTVL.

The chain is built from TRBV19 and TRBJ2-1; 10 bases match TRBD2. This CDR3 contains 15 residues. Germline values: CDR1 LNHDA, CDR2 SQIVND (reference sequence). V shed 7 bases, J shed 10 bases, and the junction held 13 bases outside the gene matches. The CDR3 bases are TGTGCCAGTATGCGGACTAGCGGAAGAGGGAGGGAGCAGTTCTTC. Translated: CASMRTSGRGREQFF.

This clone qualifies as medium-sized. The chain employs TRBV6-5 and TRBJ1-2; D is unclear. CDR1 MNHEY and CDR2 SVGAGI come from the germline V gene. Trimming took 0 bases from V and 7 from J, leaving 9 bases between them. The CDR3 is 13 residues long. The DNA of the CDR3 is TGTGCCAGCAGTTACTCTTTCGGTGGTGGCTACACCTTC. Translated: CASSYSFGGGYTF.

This clone counts as medium-sized. The rearrangement uses TRBV6-6 and TRBJ2-2; D unclear. The CDR3 is made up of 15 amino acids. The V and J ends lost 1 base and 0 bases respectively, with 6 bases between them. The germline V gene encodes CDR1 MNHNY and CDR2 SVGAGI (reference sequence). DNA for the CDR3: TGTGCCAGCAGTTACTTTTACGCGAACACCGGGGAGCTGTTTTTT. As protein: CASSYFYANTGELFF.

The chain links TRBV6-5 to TRBJ1-1; D ambiguous. Germline V lookup: CDR1 MNHEY, CDR2 SVGAGI. The CDR3 extends over 13 amino acids. The V end was cut by 0 bases, the J end by 5 bases, with 7 bases between. This CDR3 reads CASSYSMGTEAFF. The CDR3 nucleotides are TGTGCCAGCAGTTACTCGATGGGAACTGAAGCTTTCTTT.

V gene TRBV9 combines with J gene TRBJ2-3; D unclear. This CDR3 is 14 amino acids long. V lost 4 bases and J lost 2, with 11 bases in between. Germline CDR1 is SGDLS and CDR2 is YYNGEE. The CDR3 protein is CASSIGSSTDTQYF. DNA for the CDR3: TGTGCCAGCAGCATCGGGTCTTCCACAGATACGCAGTATTTT.

The chain uses TRBV6-5 and TRBJ1-1, with 8 bases that match TRBD1. Germline V gene sequence: CDR1 MNHEY, CDR2 SVGAGI. The V gene end was trimmed by 6 bases and the J gene end by 8 bases; junction bases not matched to a gene: 14. The CDR3 extends over 15 amino acids. The CDR3 loop reads CASRKSSGGAQEAFF. The CDR3 nucleotides are TGTGCCAGCAGGAAATCATCAGGGGGCGCCCAAGAAGCTTTCTTT.

The chain carries TRBV5-4 and TRBJ2-3, with D possibly TRBD1 on 6 matching bases. V was trimmed by 0 bases and J by 6 bases, leaving 11 bases between them. CDR1 is SGHNT and CDR2 is YYREEE in the germline V gene (reference sequence). The CDR3 is 14 residues long. The CDR3 DNA is TGTGCCAGCAGCTTGGACAGGGCGGGCGATACGCAGTATTTT. It yields the protein CASSLDRAGDTQYF.

This clone was seen a few times. The genes are TRBV18 and TRBJ2-7, with 7 nucleotides matching TRBD1. The CDR3 extends over 14 amino acids. The germline V gene encodes CDR1 KGHSH and CDR2 LQKENI. J was trimmed by 4 bases and V by 2 bases; bases with no gene match: 5. CDR3 in amino acids: CASSPTTGSYEQYF. The DNA of the CDR3 is TGTGCCAGCTCACCAACGACAGGGTCGTACGAGCAGTACTTC.

The genes are TRBV5-8 and TRBJ1-2, with D unresolved. Looked up from germline, CDR1 is SGHTS and CDR2 is YDEGEE. The ends were cut back, 4 bases at V and 8 bases at J, with 12 bases in the middle. The CDR3 covers 12 residues. The CDR3 sequence: CASSAKTPGYTF. Here the CDR3 DNA reads TGTGCCAGCAGCGCTAAAACCCCCGGCTACACCTTC.

The V gene is TRBV29-1, the J gene TRBJ2-2, with TRBD1 as a possible D gene (6 bases). Trimming pared 7 bases from V and 1 base from J, leaving 13 bases between. CDR1 and CDR2 from the germline V gene are SQVTM and ANQGSEA. This CDR3 is 14 amino acids long. The CDR3 reads CSAAVDRNTGELFF. The CDR3 DNA reads TGCAGCGCCGCGGTGGACAGGAACACCGGGGAGCTGTTTTTT.

This chain uses TRBV7-8 with TRBJ2-1; a weak D match, TRBD2 (6 bases). The CDR3 loop spans 14 amino acids. The V gene lost 1 base and the J gene lost 7 bases, with 11 bases spanning the gap. Germline values: CDR1 SGHVS, CDR2 FQNEAQ. The CDR3 reads CASSLGDSLNEQFF. The CDR3 region has the DNA TGTGCCAGCAGCTTAGGGGACTCCTTGAATGAGCAGTTCTTC.

This clone showed up just a few times. The chain is built from TRBV15 and TRBJ2-3; D may be TRBD1 (6 bases). The CDR3 covers 14 residues. Deletions cut 3 bases from V and 1 base from J, with 8 bases between. Germline-derived CDR1 and CDR2 are LNHNV and YYDKDF (reference sequence). CDR3 coding DNA: TGTGCCACCAGCAGTACAGGGCGCACAGATACGCAGTATTTT. Translation gives CATSSTGRTDTQYF.

The count of this clone is one. This chain joins TRBV5-1 and TRBJ1-4; 10 bases match TRBD1. After removal of 4 bases from V and 11 bases from J, the junction contained 11 bases not matched to a gene. Germline values: CDR1 SGHRS, CDR2 YFSETQ. The CDR3 length is 15 residues. CDR3 loop: CASSRAGTGDKKLFF. In DNA form, the CDR3 reads TGCGCCAGCAGCCGGGCGGGGACAGGGGATAAGAAACTGTTTTTT. Complete variable domain (other parts from reference TRBV5-1 and TRBJ1-4): KAGVTQTPRYLIKTRGQQVTLSCSPISGHRSVSWYQQTPGQGLQFLFEYFSETQRNKGNFPGRFSGRQFSNSRSEMNVSTLELGDSALYLCASSRAGTGDKKLFFGSGTQLSVL.